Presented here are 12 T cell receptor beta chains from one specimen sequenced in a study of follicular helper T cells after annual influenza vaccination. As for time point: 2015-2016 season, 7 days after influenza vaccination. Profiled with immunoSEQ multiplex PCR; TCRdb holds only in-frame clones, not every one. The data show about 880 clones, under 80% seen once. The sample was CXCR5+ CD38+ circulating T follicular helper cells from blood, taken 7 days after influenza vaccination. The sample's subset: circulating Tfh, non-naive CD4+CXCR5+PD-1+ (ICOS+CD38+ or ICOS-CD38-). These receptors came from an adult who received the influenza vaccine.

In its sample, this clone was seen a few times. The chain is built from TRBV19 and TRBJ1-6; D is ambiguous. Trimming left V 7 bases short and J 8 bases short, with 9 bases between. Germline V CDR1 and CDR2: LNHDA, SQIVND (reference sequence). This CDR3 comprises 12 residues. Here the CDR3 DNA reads TGTGCCAGTAAAAAGACCTATTCACCCCTCCACTTT. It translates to CASKKTYSPLHF.

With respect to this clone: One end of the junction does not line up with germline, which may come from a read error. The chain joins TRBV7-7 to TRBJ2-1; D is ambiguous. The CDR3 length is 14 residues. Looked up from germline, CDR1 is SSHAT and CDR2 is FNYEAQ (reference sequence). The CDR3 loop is CASSPDAGRDEQFF. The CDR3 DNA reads TGTGCTAGCAGCCCAGACGCCGGCCGGGATGAGCAGTTCTTC. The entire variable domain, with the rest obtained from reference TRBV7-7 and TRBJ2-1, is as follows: GAGVSQSPRYKVTKRGQDVTLRCDPISSHATLYWYQQALGQGPEFLTYFNYEAQPDKSGLPSDRFSAERPEGSISTLTIQRTEQRDSAMYRCASSPDAGRDEQFFGPGTRLTVL.

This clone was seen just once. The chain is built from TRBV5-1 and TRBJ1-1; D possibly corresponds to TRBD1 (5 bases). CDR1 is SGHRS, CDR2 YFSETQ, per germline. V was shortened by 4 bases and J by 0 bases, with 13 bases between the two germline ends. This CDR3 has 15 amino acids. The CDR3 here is CASSPREGMNTEAFF. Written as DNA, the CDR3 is TGCGCCAGCAGCCCTCGGGAGGGGATGAACACTGAAGCTTTCTTT.

The CDR3 DNA reads TGTGCCAGCAGACCAGGACAGGGAAAGAATTCACCCCTCCACTTT. Translating it yields CASRPGQGKNSPLHF. The chain is built from TRBV6-5 and TRBJ1-6, with 8 positions matching TRBD1. Germline V gene lookup returns CDR1 MNHEY and CDR2 SVGAGI. The CDR3 runs to 15 residues. Trimming removed 6 bases from V and 7 bases from J; junction bases left unmatched: 8.

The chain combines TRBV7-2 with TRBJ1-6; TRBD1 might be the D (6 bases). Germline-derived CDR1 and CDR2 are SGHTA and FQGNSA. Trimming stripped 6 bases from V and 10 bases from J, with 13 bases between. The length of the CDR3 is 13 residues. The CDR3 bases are TGTGCCAGCAGGCCCAGGGGAGGCTCACCCCTCCACTTT. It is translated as CASRPRGGSPLHF. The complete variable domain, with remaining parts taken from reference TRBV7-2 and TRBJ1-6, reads GAGVSQSPSNKVTEKGKDVELRCDPISGHTALYWYRQSLGQGLEFLIYFQGNSAPDKSGLPSDRFSAERTGGSVSTLTIQRTQQEDSAVYLCASRPRGGSPLHFGNGTRLTVT.

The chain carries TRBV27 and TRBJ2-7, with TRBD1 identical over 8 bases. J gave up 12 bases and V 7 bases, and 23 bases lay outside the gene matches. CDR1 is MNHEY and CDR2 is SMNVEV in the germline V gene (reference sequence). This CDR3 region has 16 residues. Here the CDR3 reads CASTLRSGTGFKQWYF. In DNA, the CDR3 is TGTGCCAGCACCCTTCGCTCCGGGACAGGCTTCAAGCAGTGGTACTTC.

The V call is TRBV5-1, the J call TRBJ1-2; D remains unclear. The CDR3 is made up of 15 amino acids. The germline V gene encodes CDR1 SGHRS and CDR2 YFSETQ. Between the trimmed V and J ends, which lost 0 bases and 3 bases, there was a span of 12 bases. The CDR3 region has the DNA TGCGCCAGCAGCTTGGATGCAGGAGGGTACTATGGCTACACCTTC. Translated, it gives CASSLDAGGYYGYTF.

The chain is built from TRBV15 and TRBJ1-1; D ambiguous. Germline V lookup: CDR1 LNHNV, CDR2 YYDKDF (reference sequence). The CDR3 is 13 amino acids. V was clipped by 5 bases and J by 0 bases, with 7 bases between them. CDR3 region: CATSSRMNTEAFF. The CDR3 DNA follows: TGTGCCACCAGCTCTCGGATGAACACTGAAGCTTTCTTT.

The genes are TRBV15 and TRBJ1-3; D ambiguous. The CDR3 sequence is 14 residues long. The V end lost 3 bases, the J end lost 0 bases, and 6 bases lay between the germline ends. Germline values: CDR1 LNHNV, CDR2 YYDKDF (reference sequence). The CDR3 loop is CATSRPSSGNTIYF. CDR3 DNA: TGTGCCACCAGCAGGCCGTCCTCTGGAAACACCATATATTTT.

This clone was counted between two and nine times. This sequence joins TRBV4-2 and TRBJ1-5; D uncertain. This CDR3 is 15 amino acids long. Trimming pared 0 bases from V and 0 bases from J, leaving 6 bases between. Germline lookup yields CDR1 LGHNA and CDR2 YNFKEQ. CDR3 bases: TGTGCCAGCAGCCAAGATCTATCTAGCAATCAGCCCCAGCATTTT. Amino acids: CASSQDLSSNQPQHF.

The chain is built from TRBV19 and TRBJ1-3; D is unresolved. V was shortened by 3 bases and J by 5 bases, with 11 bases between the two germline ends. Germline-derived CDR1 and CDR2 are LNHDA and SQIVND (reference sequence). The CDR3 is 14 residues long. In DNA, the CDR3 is TGTGCCAGTAGTATTGAACCTGATCGAAACACCATATATTTT. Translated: CASSIEPDRNTIYF.

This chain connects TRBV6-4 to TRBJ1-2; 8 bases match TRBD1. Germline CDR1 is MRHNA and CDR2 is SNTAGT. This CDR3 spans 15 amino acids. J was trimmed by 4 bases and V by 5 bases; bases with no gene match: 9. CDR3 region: CASSSGTGSGYGYTF. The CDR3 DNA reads TGTGCCAGCAGTTCCGGGACAGGATCTGGCTATGGCTACACCTTC.